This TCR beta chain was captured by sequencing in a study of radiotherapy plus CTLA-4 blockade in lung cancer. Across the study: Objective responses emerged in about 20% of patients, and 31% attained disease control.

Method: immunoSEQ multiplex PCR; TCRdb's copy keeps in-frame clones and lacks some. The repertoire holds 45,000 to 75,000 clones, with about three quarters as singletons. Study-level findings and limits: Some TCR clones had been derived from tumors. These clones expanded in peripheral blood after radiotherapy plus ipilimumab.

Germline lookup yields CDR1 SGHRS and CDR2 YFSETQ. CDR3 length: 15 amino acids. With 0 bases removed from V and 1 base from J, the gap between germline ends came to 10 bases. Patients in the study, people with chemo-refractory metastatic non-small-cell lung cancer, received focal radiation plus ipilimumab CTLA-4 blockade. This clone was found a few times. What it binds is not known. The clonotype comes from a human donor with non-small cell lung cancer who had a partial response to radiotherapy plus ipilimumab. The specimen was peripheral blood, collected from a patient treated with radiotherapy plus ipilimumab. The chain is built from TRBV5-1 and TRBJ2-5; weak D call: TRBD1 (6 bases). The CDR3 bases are TGCGCCAGCAGCTTGGCTTGGGGGCCCCAAGAGACCCAGTACTTC. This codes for CASSLAWGPQETQYF. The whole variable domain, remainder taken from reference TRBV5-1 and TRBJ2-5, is KAGVTQTPRYLIKTRGQQVTLSCSPISGHRSVSWYQQTPGQGLQFLFEYFSETQRNKGNFPGRFSGRQFSNSRSEMNVSTLELGDSALYLCASSLAWGPQETQYFGPGTRLLVL.